The 30 T cell receptor beta chains given below trace back to one sample, sequenced in a study of blood T cell repertoires in COVID-19. Repertoires were generated with immunoSEQ multiplex PCR, while TCRdb's copy carries only in-frame clones and drops some. In the table there are fewer than 300,000 clones, approximately 86% of which are singletons. The sequenced sample was peripheral blood. The receptors were gathered from a woman aged 25 to 39 with acute or convalescent COVID-19.

The chain combines TRBV6-5 with TRBJ2-5; D perhaps matches TRBD2 (5 bases). Germline V CDR1 and CDR2: MNHEY, SVGAGI. Trimming stripped 2 bases from V and 5 bases from J, with 12 bases between. The CDR3 has 14 amino acids. CDR3 region: CASSYGSSRETQYF. CDR3 in DNA: TGTGCCAGCAGTTACGGTTCTAGCCGGGAGACCCAGTACTTC.

The rearrangement joins TRBV5-4 to TRBJ2-2; the match to TRBD2 covers 11 bases. Germline CDR1 is SGHNT and CDR2 is YYREEE (reference sequence). The CDR3 runs 16 residues. Losses at the gene ends were 2 bases for V and 6 bases for J; bases not matched to a gene: 6. In DNA form, the CDR3 reads TGTGCCAGCAGCTTAGGTCCTAGCGGGAGGCCCGGGGAGCTGTTTTTT. It translates to CASSLGPSGRPGELFF. The variable domain in full, with the rest retrieved from reference TRBV5-4 and TRBJ2-2, is ETGVTQSPTHLIKTRGQQVTLRCSSQSGHNTVSWYQQALGQGPQFIFQYYREEENGRGNFPPRFSGLQFPNYSSELNVNALELDDSALYLCASSLGPSGRPGELFFGEGSRLTVL.

The rearrangement uses TRBV9 and TRBJ2-2; maybe TRBD2 (6 bases). The CDR3 totals 15 residues. The V and J ends lost 2 bases and 6 bases respectively, with 14 bases between them. Per germline, CDR1 SGDLS and CDR2 YYNGEE. The CDR3 here is CASSVTGGTPGELFF. The CDR3 coding sequence is TGTGCCAGCAGCGTTACCGGAGGGACCCCCGGGGAGCTGTTTTTT.

The chain recombines TRBV19 with TRBJ2-5, with D unresolved. The V end lost 2 bases, the J end lost 3 bases, and 10 bases lay between the germline ends. CDR3 length: 14 residues. From germline, CDR1 is LNHDA and CDR2 SQIVND (reference sequence). In DNA, the CDR3 is TGTGCCAGTAGTATAAACTCCGTAGAAGAGACCCAGTACTTC. Translating it yields CASSINSVEETQYF. The variable domain in full, completed from reference TRBV19 and TRBJ2-5, reads DGGITQSPKYLFRKEGQNVTLSCEQNLNHDAMYWYRQDPGQGLRLIYYSQIVNDFQKGDIAEGYSVSREKKESFPLTVTSAQKNPTAFYLCASSINSVEETQYFGPGTRLLVL.

The gene calls are TRBV6-5 and TRBJ2-3; D is possibly TRBD1 (7 bases). V lost 5 bases, J lost 6 bases, and 18 bases lay in between. The germline gives CDR1 MNHEY, CDR2 SVGAGI. This CDR3 has 15 amino acids. The CDR3 region has the DNA TGTGCCAGCAGTAAAACGGAGGGGGCGTGGGATACGCAGTATTTT. Protein product: CASSKTEGAWDTQYF.

J is TRBJ2-5 and V is TRBV19; 7 bases match TRBD1. The J segment lost 2 bases and the V segment lost 6 bases, leaving 12 bases of the junction unmatched. Germline values: CDR1 LNHDA, CDR2 SQIVND (reference sequence). This CDR3 comprises 16 residues. In DNA form, the CDR3 reads TGTGCCAGTAGAGCAGGACAGGCTGGGGGTCAAGAGACCCAGTACTTC. This sequence encodes CASRAGQAGGQETQYF.

V is TRBV19 and J is TRBJ2-1, with 7 positions matching TRBD2. The V segment lost 1 base and the J segment 6 bases; nucleotides outside the gene matches: 9. The CDR3 length is 16 residues. Looked up from germline, CDR1 is LNHDA and CDR2 is SQIVND (reference sequence). The chain's CDR3 is CASSIVGGSSLNEQFF. CDR3 nucleotide sequence: TGTGCCAGTAGTATAGTCGGCGGGAGCTCCCTCAATGAGCAGTTCTTC.

The chain is built from TRBV6-6 and TRBJ1-5; 8 nucleotides align to TRBD1. The CDR3 is made up of 16 amino acids. Per the germline V gene, CDR1 is MNHNY and CDR2 is SVGAGI (reference sequence). V lost 5 bases to trimming and J lost 2 bases; unmatched junction nucleotides: 8. DNA for the CDR3: TGTGCCAGCAGTCCAGGACAGGGTAGGGGCAATCAGCCCCAGCATTTT. Protein product: CASSPGQGRGNQPQHF.

The chain is built from TRBV12-5 and TRBJ1-1; D unclear. Germline V lookup: CDR1 LGHNT, CDR2 FRNRAP. The CDR3 length is 11 residues. The V end was cut by 6 bases, the J end by 0 bases, with 2 bases between. CDR3: CASGVNTEAFF. CDR3 sequence (DNA): TGTGCTAGTGGCGTGAACACTGAAGCTTTCTTT.

The rearrangement links TRBV30 to TRBJ2-2; D remains ambiguous. Trimming pared 3 bases from V and 6 bases from J, leaving 11 bases between. The CDR3 totals 13 residues. Germline V gene lookup returns CDR1 GTSNPN and CDR2 SVGIG (reference sequence). The DNA for the CDR3 is TGTGCCTGGAGGTTCGGGTTGGCCGGGGAGCTGTTTTTT. Its translation is CAWRFGLAGELFF.

This clone was found once. The chain recombines TRBV6-2 or TRBV6-3 with TRBJ1-2; 10 nucleotides line up with TRBD1. Germline V gene lookup returns CDR1 MNHEY and CDR2 SVGEGT. With V trimmed by 4 bases and J by 6 bases, 5 bases remained unmatched. This CDR3 has 14 residues. The DNA for the CDR3 is TGTGCCAGCAGTTTGGACAGGGGGGGAGATGGCTACACCTTC. Translating gives CASSLDRGGDGYTF.

The chain recombines TRBV10-3 with TRBJ2-7, with 8 nucleotides matching TRBD1. This CDR3 region has 13 residues. CDR1 ENHRY and CDR2 SYGVKD come from the germline V gene. The V and J ends lost 4 bases and 5 bases, in that order; junction bases with no gene match: 4. CDR3 bases: TGTGCCATCAGTGGAAGGACAGGGAACGAGCAGTACTTC. Its translation is CAISGRTGNEQYF.

This chain uses TRBV19 with TRBJ2-7; 7 positions agree with TRBD2. This CDR3 spans 15 amino acids. Germline values: CDR1 LNHDA, CDR2 SQIVND (reference sequence). With V trimmed by 3 bases and J by 0 bases, 5 bases remained unmatched. DNA of the CDR3: TGTGCCAGTAGTATGCGGGGGAGGAGCTCCTACGAGCAGTACTTC. The encoded protein is CASSMRGRSSYEQYF.

The J gene is TRBJ2-7, the V gene TRBV5-6, with 10 bases lining up with TRBD2. The J segment lost 1 base and the V segment lost 2 bases, leaving 3 bases of the junction unmatched. This CDR3 is 15 amino acids long. CDR1 SGHDT and CDR2 YYEEEE come from the germline V gene. CDR3 sequence (DNA): TGTGCCAGCAGCTTTTCACTAGCGGGGTCCTACGAGCAGTACTTC. It codes for CASSFSLAGSYEQYF.

This clone was observed a single time. Here the CDR3 DNA reads TGTGCCAGTAGTTTTTTTGGACAGAATAATGAAAAACTGTTTTTT. Translated, it gives CASSFFGQNNEKLFF. The rearrangement links TRBV19 to TRBJ1-4, with D possibly matching TRBD1 (6 bases). V was trimmed by 5 bases and J by 4 bases, leaving 14 bases between them. CDR1 LNHDA and CDR2 SQIVND come from the germline V gene (reference sequence). This CDR3 region has 15 residues.

The chain recombines TRBV9 with TRBJ2-7; 7 bases agree with TRBD2. Trimming took 0 bases from V and 4 from J; bases not matched to a gene: 4. Germline CDR1 is SGDLS and CDR2 is YYNGEE. The CDR3 runs to 14 residues. CDR3 protein: CASSVGGSGYEQYF. The CDR3 bases are TGTGCCAGCAGCGTAGGAGGTAGCGGGTACGAGCAGTACTTC. Based on the CDR3 plus reference TRBV9 and TRBJ2-7, the full variable domain is DSGVTQTPKHLITATGQRVTLRCSPRSGDLSVYWYQQSLDQGLQFLIQYYNGEERAKGNILERFSAQQFPDLHSELNLSSLELGDSALYFCASSVGGSGYEQYFGPGTRLTVT.

The chain has TRBV19 and TRBJ2-1; 8 bases match TRBD2. V lost 7 bases, J lost 7 bases, and 3 bases stayed unmatched. CDR3 length equals 12 residues. From germline, CDR1 is LNHDA and CDR2 SQIVND (reference sequence). CDR3 protein: CASNRGGNEQFF. CDR3 nucleotide sequence: TGTGCCAGTAACCGGGGGGGTAATGAGCAGTTCTTC.

The chain uses TRBV13 and TRBJ1-1, with D maybe TRBD1 (6 bases). CDR1 PRHDT and CDR2 FYEKMQ come from the germline V gene (reference sequence). Trimming took 6 bases from V and 1 from J, leaving 15 bases between them. The CDR3 length is 15 residues. CDR3 protein: CASRATGRPNTEAFF. In nucleotides, the CDR3 is TGTGCCAGCAGAGCTACAGGGCGACCGAACACTGAAGCTTTCTTT.

The chain uses TRBV18 and TRBJ2-2, with 9 bases matching TRBD2. CDR1 and CDR2 (germline): KGHSH, LQKENI. Trimming cost V 5 bases and J 6 bases; bases outside gene matches: 10. This CDR3 spans 16 amino acids. The CDR3 coding sequence is TGTGCCAGCTCATCTATGAATAGCGGGAGATCCGGGGAGCTGTTTTTT. Encoded protein: CASSSMNSGRSGELFF.

CDR3 in amino acids: CASSDKGQTYYNEQFF. In nucleotides, the CDR3 is TGTGCCAGCAGCGATAAGGGACAGACTTACTACAATGAGCAGTTCTTC. This chain joins TRBV7-2 and TRBJ2-1; 7 nucleotides agree with TRBD1. The CDR3 is made up of 16 amino acids. Germline V gives CDR1 SGHTA, CDR2 FQGNSA. V lost 5 bases, J lost 3 bases, and 10 bases stayed unmatched.

CDR3 coding DNA: TGTGCCAGCAACCATCCGGGACAGGGTAGCGAGCAGTACTTC. Translated: CASNHPGQGSEQYF. This rearrangement joins TRBV19 to TRBJ2-7; 9 bases line up with TRBD1. CDR3 size: 14 residues. V lost 9 bases to trimming and J lost 6 bases; unmatched junction nucleotides: 12. Germline V gene lookup returns CDR1 LNHDA and CDR2 SQIVND (reference sequence).

This chain joins TRBV29-1 and TRBJ2-1; unclear D gene. The germline CDR1 and CDR2 sequences are SQVTM and ANQGSEA. CDR3 length equals 12 residues. Trimming stripped 7 bases from V and 6 bases from J, with 13 bases between. The CDR3 DNA sequence: TGCAGCGCCAATCACGCCGGCAATGAGCAGTTCTTC. As protein: CSANHAGNEQFF.

This clone was seen a single time. The chain carries TRBV30 and TRBJ2-7; 14 bases are shared with TRBD2. Germline CDR1 reads GTSNPN; CDR2 reads SVGIG (reference sequence). V trimming: 2 bases; J trimming: 6 bases; junction bases outside the gene matches: 6. This CDR3 comprises 15 residues. The CDR3 region has the DNA TGTGCCTGGAGTACGACTAGCGGGAGGGCGGGCGAGCAGTACTTC. It specifies CAWSTTSGRAGEQYF.

This clone was counted only a few times. J is TRBJ2-5 and V is TRBV6-5; tentative D call: TRBD1 (5 bases). Deletions cut 8 bases from V and 3 bases from J, with 10 bases between. The germline V gene encodes CDR1 MNHEY and CDR2 SVGAGI. This CDR3 region has 12 residues. The CDR3, as DNA: TGTGCCAGCGGAAGACAGAAAGAGACCCAGTACTTC. It specifies CASGRQKETQYF.

V is TRBV19 and J is TRBJ1-2, with D uncertain. The germline V gene encodes CDR1 LNHDA and CDR2 SQIVND (reference sequence). CDR3 length: 12 amino acids. Trimming removed 6 bases at V and 1 base at J, with 6 bases between. The CDR3 protein is CASRQVNYGYTF. In DNA, the CDR3 is TGTGCCAGTAGGCAGGTTAACTATGGCTACACCTTC. The whole variable domain, remainder taken from reference TRBV19 and TRBJ1-2, is DGGITQSPKYLFRKEGQNVTLSCEQNLNHDAMYWYRQDPGQGLRLIYYSQIVNDFQKGDIAEGYSVSREKKESFPLTVTSAQKNPTAFYLCASRQVNYGYTFGSGTRLTVV.

The gene calls are TRBV7-6 and TRBJ2-7; D ambiguous. Trimming stripped 1 base from V and 4 bases from J, with 11 bases between. Looked up from germline, CDR1 is SGHVS and CDR2 is FNYEAQ. This CDR3 spans 14 amino acids. The CDR3 DNA is TGTGCCAGCAGCTTAGAAGAGGCAGCGTACGAGCAGTACTTC. This encodes CASSLEEAAYEQYF.

The chain combines TRBV7-2 with TRBJ2-2, with D maybe TRBD1 (5 bases). V lost 5 bases and J 3 bases, leaving 19 bases between the germline ends. Germline-derived CDR1 and CDR2 are SGHTA and FQGNSA. CDR3 length: 17 residues. The CDR3: CASSHFRVRSDTGELFF. CDR3 DNA: TGTGCCAGCAGCCACTTCAGGGTGCGGTCGGACACCGGGGAGCTGTTTTTT.

V usage is TRBV7-9 and J usage is TRBJ2-4; D uncertain. Between the trimmed V and J ends, which lost 9 bases and 8 bases, there was a span of 23 bases. CDR1 is SEHNR and CDR2 is FQNEAQ in the germline V gene (reference sequence). There are 15 residues in the CDR3. CDR3 protein: CASSGPEEAEDIQYF. CDR3 nucleotides: TGTGCCAGTTCTGGTCCGGAAGAAGCAGAGGACATTCAGTACTTC.

This clone was seen only once. V gene TRBV27 combines with J gene TRBJ2-3; D unclear. Per the germline V gene, CDR1 is MNHEY and CDR2 is SMNVEV (reference sequence). The length of the CDR3 is 14 residues. V was cut by 3 bases and J by 4 bases, with 11 bases left in between. In DNA form, the CDR3 reads TGTGCCAGCAGTTTTTACTCTCTCGCAGATACGCAGTATTTT. Encoded protein: CASSFYSLADTQYF.

The V call is TRBV4-2, the J call TRBJ1-2, with 11 positions matching TRBD1. The germline V gene encodes CDR1 LGHNA and CDR2 YNFKEQ. The CDR3 loop spans 15 amino acids. Trimming removed 0 bases from V and 8 bases from J; junction bases left unmatched: 5. CDR3 protein: CASSQDFRTGGGYTF. CDR3 bases: TGTGCCAGCAGCCAAGATTTCCGGACAGGGGGCGGCTACACCTTC.